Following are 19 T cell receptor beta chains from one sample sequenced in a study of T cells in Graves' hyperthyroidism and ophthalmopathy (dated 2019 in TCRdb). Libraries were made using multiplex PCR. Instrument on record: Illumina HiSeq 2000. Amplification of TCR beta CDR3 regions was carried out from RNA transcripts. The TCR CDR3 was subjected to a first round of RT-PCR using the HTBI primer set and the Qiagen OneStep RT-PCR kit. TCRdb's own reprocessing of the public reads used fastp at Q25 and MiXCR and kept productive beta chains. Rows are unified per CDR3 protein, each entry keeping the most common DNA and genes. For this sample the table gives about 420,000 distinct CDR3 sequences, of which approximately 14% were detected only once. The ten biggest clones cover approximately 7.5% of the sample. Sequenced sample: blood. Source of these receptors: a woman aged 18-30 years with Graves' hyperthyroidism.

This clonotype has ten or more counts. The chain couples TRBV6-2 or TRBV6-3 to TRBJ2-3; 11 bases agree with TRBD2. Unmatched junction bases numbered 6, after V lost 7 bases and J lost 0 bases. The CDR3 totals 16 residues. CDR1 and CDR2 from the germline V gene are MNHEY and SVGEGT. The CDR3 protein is CASKLAGGSSTDTQYF. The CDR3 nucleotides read TGTGCCAGCAAGCTAGCGGGAGGCTCTAGCACAGATACGCAGTATTTT.

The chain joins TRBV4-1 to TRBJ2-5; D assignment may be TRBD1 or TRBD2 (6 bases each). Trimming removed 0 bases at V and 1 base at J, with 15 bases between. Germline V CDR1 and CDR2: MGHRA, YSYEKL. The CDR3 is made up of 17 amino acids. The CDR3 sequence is CASSQDPPGGLQETQYF. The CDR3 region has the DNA TGCGCCAGCAGCCAAGACCCCCCCGGGGGCCTCCAAGAGACCCAGTACTTC.

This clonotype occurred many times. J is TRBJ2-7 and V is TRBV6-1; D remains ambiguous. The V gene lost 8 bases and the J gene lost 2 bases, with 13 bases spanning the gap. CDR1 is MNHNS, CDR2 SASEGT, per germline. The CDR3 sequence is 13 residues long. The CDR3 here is CASHTDTTYEQYF. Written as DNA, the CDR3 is TGTGCCAGCCATACCGACACCACCTACGAGCAGTACTTC.

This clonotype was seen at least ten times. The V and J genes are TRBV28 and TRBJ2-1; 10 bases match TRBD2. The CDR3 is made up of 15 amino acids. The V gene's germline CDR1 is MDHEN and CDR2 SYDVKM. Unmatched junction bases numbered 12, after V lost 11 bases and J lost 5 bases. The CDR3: CAHNDPSGGNNEQFF. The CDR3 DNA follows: TGTGCCCACAACGACCCTAGCGGGGGAAACAATGAGCAGTTCTTC. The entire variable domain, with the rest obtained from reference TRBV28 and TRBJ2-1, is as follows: DVKVTQSSRYLVKRTGEKVFLECVQDMDHENMFWYRQDPGLGLRLIYFSYDVKMKEKGDIPEGYSVSREKKERFSLILESASTNQTSMYLCAHNDPSGGNNEQFFGPGTRLTVL.

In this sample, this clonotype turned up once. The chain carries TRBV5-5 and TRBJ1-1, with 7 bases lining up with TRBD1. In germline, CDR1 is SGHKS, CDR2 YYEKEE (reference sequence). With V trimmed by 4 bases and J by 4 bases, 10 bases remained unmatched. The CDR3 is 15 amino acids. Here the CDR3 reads CASSPGQLPGTEAFF. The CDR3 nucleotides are TGTGCCAGCAGCCCGGGACAGCTGCCGGGCACTGAAGCTTTCTTT.

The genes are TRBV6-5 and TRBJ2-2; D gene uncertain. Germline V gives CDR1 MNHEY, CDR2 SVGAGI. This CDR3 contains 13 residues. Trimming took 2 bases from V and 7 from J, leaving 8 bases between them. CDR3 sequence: CASSYVSHGELFF. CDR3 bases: TGTGCCAGCAGTTACGTTTCCCACGGGGAGCTGTTTTTT.

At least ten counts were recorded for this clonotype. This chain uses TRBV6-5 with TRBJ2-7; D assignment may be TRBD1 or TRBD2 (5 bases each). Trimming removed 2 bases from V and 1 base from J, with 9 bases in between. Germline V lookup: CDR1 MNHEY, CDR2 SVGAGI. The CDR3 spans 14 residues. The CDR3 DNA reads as TGTGCCAGCAGTTACAGGGACGGATCCTACGAGCAGTACTTC. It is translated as CASSYRDGSYEQYF.

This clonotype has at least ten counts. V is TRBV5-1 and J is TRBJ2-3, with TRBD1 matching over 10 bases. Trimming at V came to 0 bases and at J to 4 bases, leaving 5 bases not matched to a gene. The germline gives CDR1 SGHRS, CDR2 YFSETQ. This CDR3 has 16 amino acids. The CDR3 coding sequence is TGCGCCAGCAGCTTGGGGACAGGGGGGGAAGCAGATACGCAGTATTTT. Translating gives CASSLGTGGEADTQYF.

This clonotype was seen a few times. The chain's CDR3 is CASRPGQGAHYNEKLFF. The CDR3 DNA is TGTGCCAGCAGACCGGGACAGGGGGCGCATTATAATGAAAAACTGTTTTTT. V gene TRBV6-1 combines with J gene TRBJ1-4; TRBD1 agrees at 12 bases. With 6 bases clipped from V and 4 bases from J, the junction kept 9 bases outside the gene matches. There are 17 residues in the CDR3. Germline V CDR1 and CDR2: MNHNS, SASEGT.

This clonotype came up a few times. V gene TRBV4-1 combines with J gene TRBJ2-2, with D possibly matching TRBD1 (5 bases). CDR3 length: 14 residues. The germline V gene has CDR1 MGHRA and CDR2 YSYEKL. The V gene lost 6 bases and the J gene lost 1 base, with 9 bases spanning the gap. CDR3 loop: CASRDIVNTGELFF. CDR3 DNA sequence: TGCGCCAGCAGGGACATAGTGAACACCGGGGAGCTGTTTTTT.

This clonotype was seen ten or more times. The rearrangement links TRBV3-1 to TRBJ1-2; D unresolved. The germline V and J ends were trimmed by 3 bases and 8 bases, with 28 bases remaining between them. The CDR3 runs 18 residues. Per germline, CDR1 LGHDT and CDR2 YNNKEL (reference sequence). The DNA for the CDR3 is TGTGCCAGCAGCCAGACGAGACTTCACAGTGAGGAGAGGGCCGGCTACACCTTC. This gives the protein CASSQTRLHSEERAGYTF.

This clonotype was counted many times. Here the CDR3 DNA reads TGTGCCAGCAGTCCGGACGGCTACAATGAGCAGTTCTTC. Amino acids: CASSPDGYNEQFF. This sequence joins TRBV2 and TRBJ2-1; D unclear. Trimming removed 5 bases from V and 3 bases from J, with 8 bases in between. The CDR3 runs to 13 residues. Germline CDR1 SNHLY, CDR2 FYNNEI.

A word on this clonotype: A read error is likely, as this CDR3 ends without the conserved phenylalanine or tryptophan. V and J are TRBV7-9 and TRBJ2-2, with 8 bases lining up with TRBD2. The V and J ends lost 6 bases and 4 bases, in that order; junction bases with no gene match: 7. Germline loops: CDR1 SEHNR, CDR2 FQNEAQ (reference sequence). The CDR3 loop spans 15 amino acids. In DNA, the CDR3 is TGTGCCAGCAGTTCTTACGCGGGGGGCACCGGGGAGCTGTTTCTT. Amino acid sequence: CASSSYAGGTGELFL.

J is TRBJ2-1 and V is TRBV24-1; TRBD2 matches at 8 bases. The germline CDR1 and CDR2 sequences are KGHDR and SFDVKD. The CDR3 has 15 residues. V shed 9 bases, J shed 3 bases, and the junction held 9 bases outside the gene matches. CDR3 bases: TGTGCCACCGAACCCCCGGCGGGAGGCTACAATGAGCAGTTCTTC. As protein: CATEPPAGGYNEQFF.

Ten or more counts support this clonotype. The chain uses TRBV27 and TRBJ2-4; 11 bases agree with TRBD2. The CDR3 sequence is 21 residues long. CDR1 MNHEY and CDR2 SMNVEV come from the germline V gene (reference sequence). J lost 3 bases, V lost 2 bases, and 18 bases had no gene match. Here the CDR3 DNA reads TGTGCCAGCAGTTTAAGAGGGGTCCCCTTAGCGGGAGGGCCGGGCAAAAACATTCAGTACTTC. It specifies CASSLRGVPLAGGPGKNIQYF.

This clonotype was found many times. CDR3 in DNA: TGCGCCAGCAGCCCTGGGGCTAGCGGGAGTCGCCCCTACAATGAGCAGTTCTTC. As protein: CASSPGASGSRPYNEQFF. The rearrangement uses TRBV5-1 and TRBJ2-1; TRBD2 matches at 10 bases. CDR1 is SGHRS and CDR2 is YFSETQ in the germline V gene. V lost 4 bases and J lost 2; bases outside the gene matches: 12. This CDR3 contains 18 residues.

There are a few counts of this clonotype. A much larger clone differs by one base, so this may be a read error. The CDR3 coding sequence is TGTGCCCGGAGTGTACTCGCAGGGGAGCACTACAATGAGCAGTTCTTC. Protein sequence: CARSVLAGEHYNEQFF. The chain employs TRBV30 and TRBJ2-1, with D maybe TRBD1 (6 bases). Germline assignment: CDR1 GTSNPN and CDR2 SVGIG (reference sequence). The CDR3 has 16 amino acids.

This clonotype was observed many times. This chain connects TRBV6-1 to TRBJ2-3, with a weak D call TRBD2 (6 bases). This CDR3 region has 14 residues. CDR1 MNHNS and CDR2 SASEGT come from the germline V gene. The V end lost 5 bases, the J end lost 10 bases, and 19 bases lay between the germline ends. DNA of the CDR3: TGTGCCAGCAGTCGATCCTCCGGGTGGGAGGCGCAGTATTTT. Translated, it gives CASSRSSGWEAQYF.

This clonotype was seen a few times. In DNA form, the CDR3 reads TGCGCCAGCAGCCGGGGGTCGAGTTCTGGAAACACCATATATTTT. Translation: CASSRGSSSGNTIYF. The chain carries TRBV5-1 and TRBJ1-3; weak D call: TRBD1 (5 bases). This CDR3 spans 15 amino acids. The germline V gene has CDR1 SGHRS and CDR2 YFSETQ. V gave up 4 bases and J gave up 1 base, with 12 bases separating them.